Below, 29 T cell receptor beta chains from the same sample are listed, as sequenced in a study of T cells in Graves' hyperthyroidism and ophthalmopathy. Authors of the study amplified TCR beta CDR3 regions from RNA transcripts. TCR CDR3 underwent first-round RT-PCR with the HTBI primer set. TCRdb ran MiXCR on the multiplex PCR reads and lists one entry per CDR3 protein. The sample lists a few hundred thousand distinct CDR3 sequences, around 46% occurring once. Sample: peripheral blood or thyroid tissue (not recorded which). These receptors were collected from a woman between 18 and 30 years old with Graves' hyperthyroidism.

The table lists this clonotype with many counts. The chain uses TRBV5-8 and TRBJ1-5; maybe TRBD1 (6 bases). The germline gives CDR1 SGHTS, CDR2 YDEGEE. CDR3 length: 15 amino acids. Trimming removed 1 base from V and 0 bases from J, with 8 bases in between. CDR3 nucleotides: TGTGCCAGCAGCTTGTCGGGGGCTAGCAATCAGCCCCAGCATTTT. It translates to CASSLSGASNQPQHF.

This clonotype was detected ten times or more. The J gene is TRBJ2-7, the V gene TRBV3-1; TRBD2 agrees at 13 bases. Germline CDR1 LGHDT, CDR2 YNNKEL (reference sequence). J was trimmed by 6 bases and V by 4 bases; bases with no gene match: 6. The CDR3 length is 15 residues. The CDR3 nucleotides are TGTGCCAGCAGCCGTAGGACTAGCGGGAGCTCCGAGCAGTACTTC. Protein sequence: CASSRRTSGSSEQYF.

The chain joins TRBV2 to TRBJ1-1; possible D gene TRBD1, 5 bases. Between the trimmed V and J ends, which lost 2 bases and 5 bases, there was a span of 12 bases. The germline gives CDR1 SNHLY, CDR2 FYNNEI. The CDR3 totals 14 residues. The CDR3 nucleotides read TGTGCCAGCAGTGAACGGGGGATGGGAACTGAAGCTTTCTTT. Protein: CASSERGMGTEAFF.

The V gene is TRBV20-1, the J gene TRBJ2-3; no definite D call. Germline CDR1 DFQATT, CDR2 SNEGSKA (reference sequence). CDR3 length: 13 residues. Written as DNA, the CDR3 is TGCAGCCCACGGGCGGACCTTATGGATACGCAGTATTTT. Protein product: CSPRADLMDTQYF.

This clonotype appeared a few times. CDR3 sequence: CATSRDAGANVLTF. The CDR3 DNA reads as TGTGCCACCAGCAGAGATGCCGGGGCCAACGTCCTGACTTTC. V and J are TRBV15 and TRBJ2-6; D unclear. The CDR3 length is 14 residues. V was clipped by 0 bases and J by 4 bases, with 4 bases between them. CDR1 and CDR2 from the germline V gene are LNHNV and YYDKDF (reference sequence).

The rearrangement links TRBV20-1 to TRBJ1-1, with D tentatively TRBD1 (6 bases). The CDR3 loop spans 12 amino acids. The germline gives CDR1 DFQATT, CDR2 SNEGSKA (reference sequence). The V gene lost 5 bases and the J gene lost 6 bases, with 13 bases spanning the gap. The CDR3 DNA reads TGCAGTGCTTCATCGGACAGTTCTGAAGCTTTCTTT. Translation: CSASSDSSEAFF.

This clonotype was counted many times. V gene TRBV10-1 combines with J gene TRBJ1-3; D possibly corresponds to TRBD1 (5 bases). Germline lookup yields CDR1 WNHNN and CDR2 SYGVQD (reference sequence). CDR3 length: 16 residues. The V end lost 2 bases, the J end lost 0 bases, and 11 bases lay between the germline ends. Here the CDR3 reads CASSEHKTASGNTIYF. CDR3 nucleotide sequence: TGCGCCAGCAGTGAGCATAAGACAGCCTCTGGAAACACCATATATTTT.

This clonotype was counted ten times or more. Here the CDR3 reads CASSPTGTSGRGELFF. DNA of the CDR3: TGTGCCAGCAGCCCCACCGGGACTAGCGGTCGCGGGGAGCTGTTTTTT. The chain uses TRBV7-3 and TRBJ2-2, with 11 bases aligning to TRBD2. V lost 5 bases to trimming and J lost 7 bases; unmatched junction nucleotides: 9. CDR1 and CDR2 (germline): SGHTA, FQGTGA. The CDR3 sequence is 16 residues long.

The sample holds many counts of this clonotype. The chain couples TRBV7-2 to TRBJ1-1; D unresolved. Trimming shortened V by 2 bases and J by 7 bases, and 8 bases separated the two germline ends. The CDR3 is 12 residues long. From germline, CDR1 is SGHTA and CDR2 FQGNSA. The CDR3 nucleotides read TGTGCCAGCAGCTTATTAACAGTTGAAGCTTTCTTT. It specifies CASSLLTVEAFF.

The rearrangement joins TRBV29-1 to TRBJ1-5, with D tentatively TRBD1 (5 bases). Germline V gene sequence: CDR1 SQVTM, CDR2 ANQGSEA. This CDR3 is 12 amino acids long. CDR3 protein: CSSSTAQGPQHF. In DNA form, the CDR3 reads TGCAGTTCGTCGACAGCACAAGGGCCCCAGCATTTT.

The V call is TRBV7-2, the J call TRBJ2-7; D possibly matches TRBD1 or TRBD2 (5 bases each). This CDR3 is 14 amino acids long. The V and J ends lost 5 bases and 7 bases respectively, with 18 bases between them. Germline V CDR1 and CDR2: SGHTA, FQGNSA. CDR3 sequence: CASSPGPPRGEQYF. CDR3 coding DNA: TGTGCCAGCAGCCCGGGACCGCCAAGGGGAGAGCAGTACTTC.

V usage is TRBV10-2 and J usage is TRBJ2-4, with TRBD1 matching over 9 bases. Germline CDR1 and CDR2: WSHSY and SAAADI. Trimming removed 5 bases from V and 7 bases from J; junction bases left unmatched: 12. CDR3 length equals 16 residues. The CDR3: CASSTGGLVDVNIQYF. For the CDR3, the DNA is TGCGCCAGCAGTACAGGGGGCTTGGTTGACGTGAACATTCAGTACTTC.

The table lists this clonotype with a few counts. The J gene is TRBJ2-6, the V gene TRBV15; no clear D gene. Germline CDR1 reads LNHNV; CDR2 reads YYDKDF (reference sequence). Deletions cut 3 bases from V and 6 bases from J, with 0 bases between. CDR3 size: 11 residues. DNA for the CDR3: TGTGCCACCAGCAGGGCCAACGTCCTGACTTTC. It encodes CATSRANVLTF.

This clonotype was counted at least ten times. The chain combines TRBV4-1 with TRBJ2-5; D possibly corresponds to TRBD2 (5 bases). The CDR3 loop spans 16 amino acids. Trimming left V 1 base short and J 0 bases short, with 12 bases between. The germline gives CDR1 MGHRA, CDR2 YSYEKL. The CDR3 sequence is CASSQALATYQETQYF. For the CDR3, the DNA is TGCGCCAGCAGCCAAGCGCTAGCCACGTACCAAGAGACCCAGTACTTC.

The chain is built from TRBV6-6 and TRBJ2-5, with 11 nucleotides matching TRBD1. The germline gives CDR1 MNHNY, CDR2 SVGAGI (reference sequence). Trimming at V came to 3 bases and at J to 5 bases, leaving 5 bases not matched to a gene. The CDR3 totals 15 residues. CDR3 nucleotides: TGTGCCAGCAGTTATCTGGACAGGGGGCGGGAGACCCAGTACTTC. It specifies CASSYLDRGRETQYF.

This clonotype was counted many times. The chain employs TRBV12-3 or TRBV12-4 and TRBJ1-4; no clear D gene. V lost 2 bases, J lost 3 bases, and 4 bases lay in between. CDR3 length equals 13 residues. The CDR3 sequence is CASSLFPNEKLFF. CDR3 nucleotides: TGTGCCAGCAGTTTATTTCCTAATGAAAAACTGTTTTTT.

For this clonotype: An end of the junction does not agree with germline; a read error may underlie this. V gene TRBV29-1 combines with J gene TRBJ2-2; D could derive from TRBD1 or TRBD2 (5 bases each). Per germline, CDR1 SQVTM and CDR2 ANQGSEA. The CDR3 runs to 8 residues. This CDR3 is CSAGGLFF. DNA of the CDR3: TGCAGCGCTGGGGGGCTGTTTTTT.

The genes are TRBV29-1 and TRBJ2-6; the match to TRBD1 covers 7 bases. With 6 bases clipped from V and 3 bases from J, the junction kept 5 bases outside the gene matches. There are 14 residues in the CDR3. Germline V gives CDR1 SQVTM, CDR2 ANQGSEA. The CDR3 region is CSVPRDSGANVLTF. The CDR3 coding sequence is TGCAGCGTGCCTAGGGACAGTGGGGCCAACGTCCTGACTTTC.

There are many counts of this clonotype. The CDR3: CASSWGLGENYGYTF. The CDR3 DNA is TGTGCCAGCAGCTGGGGGTTGGGTGAAAACTATGGCTACACCTTC. The rearrangement uses TRBV13 and TRBJ1-2, with D perhaps TRBD1 (5 bases). The length of the CDR3 is 15 residues. CDR1 is PRHDT, CDR2 FYEKMQ, per germline (reference sequence). The ends were cut back, 4 bases at V and 2 bases at J, with 14 bases in the middle.

This clonotype was seen more than once but under ten times. The V call is TRBV7-2, the J call TRBJ2-3; D unclear. Deletions cut 3 bases from V and 9 bases from J, with 10 bases between. CDR3 length equals 12 residues. Germline V gene sequence: CDR1 SGHTA, CDR2 FQGNSA. The CDR3 sequence: CASSLGLSTQYF. For the CDR3, the DNA is TGTGCCAGCAGCTTGGGCCTTTCAACGCAGTATTTT.

V and J are TRBV10-3 and TRBJ1-3; D is undetermined. Trimming shortened V by 4 bases and J by 4 bases, and 17 bases separated the two germline ends. The length of the CDR3 is 16 residues. Germline CDR1 is ENHRY and CDR2 is SYGVKD. The CDR3 DNA reads as TGTGCCATCAGTGCCGGCATACCGACGGCAGGAAACACCATATATTTT. Its protein is CAISAGIPTAGNTIYF.

This clonotype was found many times. This chain uses TRBV20-1 with TRBJ2-7; D unresolved. V gave up 0 bases and J gave up 3 bases, with 15 bases separating them. This CDR3 comprises 15 residues. Germline CDR1 reads DFQATT; CDR2 reads SNEGSKA (reference sequence). The CDR3 protein is CSARDSMNGYYEQYF. DNA of the CDR3: TGCAGTGCTAGAGATTCTATGAATGGTTACTACGAGCAGTACTTC.

DNA for the CDR3: TGTGCCAGCAGCTCCGCGGGTTCCCCCCATCGAAGGGGGGGGCAGTTCTTC. It translates to CASSSAGSPHRRGGQFF. The V call is TRBV7-8, the J call TRBJ2-5; D possibly corresponds to TRBD2 (7 bases). The J call is doubtful: the DNA matches TRBJ2-1 better. CDR1 and CDR2 (germline): SGHVS, FQNEAQ. The CDR3 has 17 residues.

This chain links TRBV7-2 with TRBJ1-1, with TRBD1 matching over 11 bases. V was clipped by 6 bases and J by 7 bases; unmatched bases: 4. Per the germline V gene, CDR1 is SGHTA and CDR2 is FQGNSA. This CDR3 is 13 amino acids long. The CDR3 here is CASRRGQGGEAFF. The DNA for the CDR3 is TGTGCCAGCAGAAGGGGACAGGGGGGTGAAGCTTTCTTT.

This clonotype was detected ten times or more. The chain has TRBV5-1 and TRBJ2-5; 9 nucleotides match TRBD2. The CDR3 runs 16 residues. The junction had 11 bases not matched to a gene; V was cut back by 4 bases and J by 4 bases. Germline-derived CDR1 and CDR2 are SGHRS and YFSETQ. The CDR3 spells CASSPTAVAGVETQYF. The DNA for the CDR3 is TGCGCCAGCAGCCCAACCGCGGTAGCGGGAGTAGAGACCCAGTACTTC.

The chain recombines TRBV30 with TRBJ2-7; 12 nucleotides agree with TRBD2. Trimming cost V 2 bases and J 5 bases; bases outside gene matches: 4. This CDR3 has 14 residues. The V gene's germline CDR1 is GTSNPN and CDR2 SVGIG (reference sequence). The CDR3 reads CAWSRLAGVDEQYF. CDR3 coding DNA: TGTGCCTGGAGTCGACTAGCGGGAGTCGACGAGCAGTACTTC.

This clonotype was picked up many times. V is TRBV4-3 and J is TRBJ1-4, with 8 bases aligning to TRBD1. Germline loops: CDR1 LGHNA, CDR2 YSLEER. The CDR3 runs 15 residues. V lost 0 bases and J lost 5; bases outside the gene matches: 2. The CDR3 spells CASSQDQGANEKLFF. CDR3 DNA: TGCGCCAGCAGCCAAGACCAGGGGGCAAATGAAAAACTGTTTTTT.

This clonotype was detected many times. The V call is TRBV6-6, the J call TRBJ1-2; 8 positions match TRBD1. J was trimmed by 5 bases and V by 5 bases; bases with no gene match: 10. Per the germline V gene, CDR1 is MNHNY and CDR2 is SVGAGI (reference sequence). This CDR3 spans 15 amino acids. The CDR3 loop is CASSPGPQGAYGYTF. The CDR3 region has the DNA TGTGCCAGCAGTCCGGGGCCCCAGGGGGCTTATGGCTACACCTTC.

This CDR3 reads CATSTRGRERNQPQYF. CDR3 in DNA: TGTGCCACCAGCACCAGAGGCAGGGAGAGAAATCAGCCCCAGTACTTC. The chain uses TRBV15 and TRBJ2-5; either TRBD1 or TRBD2 may fit D (5 bases each). In germline, CDR1 is LNHNV, CDR2 YYDKDF (reference sequence). Trimming removed 4 bases at V and 9 bases at J, with 24 bases between. CDR3 length: 16 amino acids.